This T cell receptor (beta chain) was profiled in a study of blood T cell repertoires in COVID-19. Across the whole study: Acute and convalescent COVID-19 specimens originated in the United States, Italy and Spain. T cells, B-cell-depleted T cells, or PBMCs provided the cDNA or gDNA that served as material.

The authors' processing: It was from reference gene primer amplification that nucleated cell counts were estimated. Sequencing used immunoSEQ multiplex PCR; TCRdb keeps in-frame clones, though not all of them. That table furnishes V, J and clone size, whereas the DNA furnished D and trimming. The sample carries 360,000 or so clones, 90% recorded once. Looked up from germline, CDR1 is SEHNR and CDR2 is FQNEAQ (reference sequence). The V gene lost 1 base and the J gene lost 0 bases, with 13 bases spanning the gap. The CDR3 has 17 residues. Sequenced material: peripheral blood. This clonotype was obtained from a man between 18 and 35 years old with active or convalescent COVID-19. This rearrangement joins TRBV7-9 to TRBJ1-3; D is unresolved. CDR3 residues: CASSLEVSGNSGNTIYF. In DNA, the CDR3 is TGTGCCAGCAGCTTAGAGGTTTCGGGTAACTCTGGAAACACCATATATTTT.